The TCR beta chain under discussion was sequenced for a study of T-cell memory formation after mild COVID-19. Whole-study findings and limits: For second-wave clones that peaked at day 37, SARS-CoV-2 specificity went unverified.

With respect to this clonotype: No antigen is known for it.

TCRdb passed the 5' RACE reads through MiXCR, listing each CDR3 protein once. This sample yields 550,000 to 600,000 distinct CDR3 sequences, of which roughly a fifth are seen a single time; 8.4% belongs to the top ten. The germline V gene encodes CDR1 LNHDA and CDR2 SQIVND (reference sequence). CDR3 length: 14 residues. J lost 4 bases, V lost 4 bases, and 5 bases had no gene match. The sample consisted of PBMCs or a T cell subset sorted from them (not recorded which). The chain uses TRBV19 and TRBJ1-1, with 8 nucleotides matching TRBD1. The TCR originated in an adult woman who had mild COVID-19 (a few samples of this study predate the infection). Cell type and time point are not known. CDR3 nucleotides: TGTGCCAGTAGTACGGACAGGGTGGGCACTGAAGCTTTCTTT. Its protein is CASSTDRVGTEAFF.